This passage covers 20 T cell receptor beta chains from one sample sequenced in a study of human T cells and chemical hapten exposure. Time point denoted: patch test 3, about 24 weeks after DPC sensitization. The treatment is: therapeutic diphenylcyclopropenone sensitization with weekly scalp DPC. One entry per CDR3 protein results from TCRdb running MiXCR on the RACE reads. The sample has 80,000 to 100,000 distinct CDR3 sequences; roughly a tenth are singletons. The sequencing used whole blood, collected in connection with sensitization to the hapten diphenylcyclopropenone (DPC). Every receptor here comes from a woman aged 45-60 years with alopecia areata. Some clones in this sample may be carry-over from other donors' samples.

This clonotype was detected many times. The V gene is TRBV7-6, the J gene TRBJ1-6; possible D gene TRBD1, 5 bases. Between the trimmed V and J ends, which lost 6 bases and 7 bases, there was a span of 16 bases. This CDR3 is 15 amino acids long. In germline, CDR1 is SGHVS, CDR2 FNYEAQ. CDR3 DNA: TGTGCCAGCAGGCCCTCAACAGGAATCAATTCACCCCTCCACTTT. Translation: CASRPSTGINSPLHF.

This clonotype was detected only a few times. The J gene is TRBJ2-7, the V gene TRBV28, with D hard to call. This CDR3 is built from 12 residues. The germline V gene encodes CDR1 MDHEN and CDR2 SYDVKM. Trimming took off 8 bases at V and 6 bases at J, with 14 bases between the two ends. The DNA for the CDR3 is TGTGCCAGCCTCGGCCCCCTCGGCGAGCAGTACTTC. It is translated as CASLGPLGEQYF.

In its sample, this clonotype was seen many times. The rearrangement uses TRBV19 and TRBJ2-2, with D tentatively TRBD1 or TRBD2 (5 bases each). There are 15 residues in the CDR3. Trimming left V 4 bases short and J 0 bases short, with 9 bases between. The germline gives CDR1 LNHDA, CDR2 SQIVND (reference sequence). The CDR3 nucleotides are TGTGCCAGTAGTAAGGGACCACCGAACACCGGGGAGCTGTTTTTT. Its protein product is CASSKGPPNTGELFF.

The chain links TRBV7-9 to TRBJ2-3, with D perhaps TRBD2 (5 bases). V was pared by 5 bases and J by 0 bases, with 18 bases between. From germline, CDR1 is SEHNR and CDR2 FQNEAQ (reference sequence). There are 17 residues in the CDR3. The CDR3 spells CASSRTGTGTSTDTQYF. DNA for the CDR3: TGTGCCAGCAGCCGGACGGGTACGGGAACTAGCACAGATACGCAGTATTTT.

This clonotype was observed at least ten times. The V and J genes are TRBV29-1 and TRBJ2-3; 7 nucleotides align to TRBD1. V lost 5 bases, J lost 1 base, and 6 bases stayed unmatched. CDR1 and CDR2 (germline): SQVTM, ANQGSEA. This CDR3 is 14 amino acids long. This CDR3 reads CSVHGQGGTDTQYF. The CDR3 DNA is TGCAGCGTTCATGGCCAGGGGGGCACAGATACGCAGTATTTT.

This clonotype was counted between two and nine times. This sequence joins TRBV29-1 and TRBJ2-7; no clear D. The germline gives CDR1 SQVTM, CDR2 ANQGSEA. The CDR3 loop spans 16 amino acids. V was clipped by 1 base and J by 2 bases, with 18 bases between them. The CDR3 here is CSVEGTKERGTYEQYF. DNA of the CDR3: TGCAGCGTTGAAGGCACTAAAGAACGAGGTACCTACGAGCAGTACTTC.

CDR3 nucleotide sequence: TGTGCCAGCAGTTTTGGTGGTACAGACTATGGCTACACCTTC. Amino acids: CASSFGGTDYGYTF. This rearrangement joins TRBV28 to TRBJ1-2; D ambiguous. The CDR3 spans 14 residues. V shed 3 bases and J shed 3 bases, with 11 bases lying between them. CDR1 and CDR2 from the germline V gene are MDHEN and SYDVKM.

This clonotype was observed a handful of times. The chain uses TRBV7-9 and TRBJ1-1, with a possible D match to TRBD1 (5 bases). Per the germline V gene, CDR1 is SEHNR and CDR2 is FQNEAQ (reference sequence). V lost 2 bases and J lost 11, with 12 bases in between. This CDR3 has 12 residues. CDR3 bases: TGTGCCAGCAGCTTAAAGGATCCAGGGGCTTTCTTT. Its protein product is CASSLKDPGAFF.

This clonotype came up a few times. This chain joins TRBV9 and TRBJ2-5; TRBD2 agrees at 7 bases. Germline CDR1 reads SGDLS; CDR2 reads YYNGEE. There are 15 residues in the CDR3. J lost 1 base, V lost 0 bases, and 3 bases had no gene match. The CDR3 bases are TGTGCCAGCAGCGTAGCTCCTAGCGGCCAAGAGACCCAGTACTTC. The encoded protein is CASSVAPSGQETQYF. The full variable domain, with the rest looked up from reference TRBV9 and TRBJ2-5, is DSGVTQTPKHLITATGQRVTLRCSPRSGDLSVYWYQQSLDQGLQFLIQYYNGEERAKGNILERFSAQQFPDLHSELNLSSLELGDSALYFCASSVAPSGQETQYFGPGTRLLVL.

A few counts support this clonotype. CDR3 loop: CASTSRSGRSYGEQFF. CDR3 nucleotides: TGTGCCAGCACCTCCAGGTCCGGGAGGTCCTACGGTGAGCAGTTCTTC. The V and J genes are TRBV7-2 and TRBJ2-1; 7 bases are a match to TRBD2. CDR1 is SGHTA and CDR2 is FQGNSA in the germline V gene. V was pared by 7 bases and J by 9 bases, with 18 bases of the junction left unmatched. The CDR3 has 16 amino acids.

This clonotype occurred many times. This sequence joins TRBV7-9 and TRBJ2-7; the match to TRBD1 covers 12 bases. Germline V gives CDR1 SEHNR, CDR2 FQNEAQ (reference sequence). V dropped 3 bases and J dropped 5; count of bases not matched to a gene: 5. The CDR3 has 15 amino acids. CDR3 DNA: TGTGCCAGCAGCTTCTACGGGACAGGGGGCGACGAGCAGTACTTC. This gives the protein CASSFYGTGGDEQYF.

Many counts were recorded for this clonotype. The gene calls are TRBV29-1 and TRBJ2-6; D not certain. Germline loops: CDR1 SQVTM, CDR2 ANQGSEA. Trimming shortened V by 2 bases and J by 1 base, and 6 bases separated the two germline ends. CDR3 length: 14 amino acids. The CDR3, as DNA: TGCAGCGTTGAAAGTGTATCTGGGGCCAACGTCCTGACTTTC. Its translation is CSVESVSGANVLTF.

This clonotype has more than one count but fewer than ten. This chain links TRBV20-1 with TRBJ1-1, with a tentative D call TRBD1 (6 bases). Germline CDR1 reads DFQATT; CDR2 reads SNEGSKA (reference sequence). This CDR3 is 13 amino acids long. The V end was cut by 3 bases, the J end by 0 bases, with 8 bases between. The DNA for the CDR3 is TGCAGTGCTAGCAGGGACATGAACACTGAAGCTTTCTTT. Amino acids: CSASRDMNTEAFF.

J is TRBJ2-3 and V is TRBV5-4, with D possibly being TRBD2 (5 bases). There are 14 residues in the CDR3. The ends were cut back, 2 bases at V and 6 bases at J, with 13 bases in the middle. Germline V CDR1 and CDR2: SGHNT, YYREEE (reference sequence). CDR3 region: CASSFGLAPDTQYF. Written as DNA, the CDR3 is TGTGCCAGCAGCTTCGGACTGGCCCCGGATACGCAGTATTTT.

Details on this clonotype: One base away lies a much larger clone, so this may be a sequencing read error. This sequence joins TRBV4-1 and TRBJ1-2; tentatively, D is TRBD1 (5 bases). This CDR3 region has 15 residues. V was pared by 6 bases and J by 4 bases, with 18 bases between. Germline assignment: CDR1 MGHRA and CDR2 YSYEKL. CDR3 nucleotides: TGCGCCAGCAGTCGGAGGGGACCTGAAGGCTATGGCTACACCTTC. Protein: CASSRRGPEGYGYTF.

In this sample, this clonotype turned up a few times. This chain joins TRBV12-3 or TRBV12-4 and TRBJ2-7, with 7 bases matching TRBD1. V dropped 4 bases and J dropped 1; count of bases not matched to a gene: 4. The CDR3 covers 14 residues. The CDR3 loop is CASSSGTASYEQYF. CDR3 DNA sequence: TGTGCCAGCAGTTCCGGGACAGCTTCCTACGAGCAGTACTTC.

This clonotype was counted at least ten times. V is TRBV24-1 and J is TRBJ2-1; D is uncertain. Germline CDR1 is KGHDR and CDR2 is SFDVKD. There are 13 residues in the CDR3. V was clipped by 3 bases and J by 6 bases, with 8 bases between them. The CDR3 loop is CATSDTPPNEQFF. In DNA, the CDR3 is TGTGCCACCAGTGATACCCCCCCCAATGAGCAGTTCTTC.

The rearrangement joins TRBV18 to TRBJ2-3, with 10 bases lining up with TRBD2. Looked up from germline, CDR1 is KGHSH and CDR2 is LQKENI. V dropped 0 bases and J dropped 0; count of bases not matched to a gene: 3. This CDR3 has 17 amino acids. The DNA of the CDR3 is TGTGCCAGCTCACCACCGTTACTAGCGGGGAGCACAGATACGCAGTATTTT. Protein product: CASSPPLLAGSTDTQYF.

This clonotype has only a few counts. As DNA, the CDR3 is TGTGCCAGCAGTCCGCCTACTAGCGCTAGCTCCTACGAGCAGTACTTC. Its protein is CASSPPTSASSYEQYF. This chain links TRBV28 with TRBJ2-7, with TRBD2 matching 7 bases. Germline loops: CDR1 MDHEN, CDR2 SYDVKM. CDR3 length: 16 amino acids. Trimming at V came to 5 bases and at J to 0 bases, leaving 10 bases not matched to a gene.

The chain uses TRBV20-1 and TRBJ2-5, with 7 bases identical to TRBD2. The CDR3 length is 11 residues. From germline, CDR1 is DFQATT and CDR2 SNEGSKA (reference sequence). The CDR3 spells CSAGRGETQYF. The CDR3 nucleotides are TGCAGCGCAGGGAGGGGCGAGACCCAGTACTTC.